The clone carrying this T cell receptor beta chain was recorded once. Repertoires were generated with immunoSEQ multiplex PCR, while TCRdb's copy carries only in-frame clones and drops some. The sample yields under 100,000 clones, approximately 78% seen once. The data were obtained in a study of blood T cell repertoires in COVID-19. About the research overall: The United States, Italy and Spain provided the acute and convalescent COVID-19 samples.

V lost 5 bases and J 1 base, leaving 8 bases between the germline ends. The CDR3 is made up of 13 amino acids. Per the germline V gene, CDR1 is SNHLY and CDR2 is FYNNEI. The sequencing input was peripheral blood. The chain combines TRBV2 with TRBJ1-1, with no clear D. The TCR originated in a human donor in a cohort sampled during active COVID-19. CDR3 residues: CASSITENTEAFF. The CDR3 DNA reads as TGTGCCAGCAGTATTACAGAGAACACTGAAGCTTTCTTT. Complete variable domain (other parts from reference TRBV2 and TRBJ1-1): EPEVTQTPSHQVTQMGQEVILRCVPISNHLYFYWYRQILGQKVEFLVSFYNNEISEKSEIFDDQFSVERPDGSNFTLKIRSTKLEDSAMYFCASSITENTEAFFGQGTRLTVV.